This T cell receptor beta chain is drawn from a study of blood T cells in healthy people across ages (dated by TCRdb to between 2015 and 2016). Looking at the study overall: Template switching captured roughly one uniquely barcoded TCR beta cDNA molecule per two T cells in model experiments. To track age-related changes in TCR beta repertoire diversity, the study relied on deep sequencing normalized with unique cDNA molecular identifiers. The donors were divided into four age groups: young (average around 15 years), middle-aged (under 40), aged (around 59) and long-lived (about 90). To avoid experimental bias, donors of different ages were spread randomly across the sequencing lanes. For two donors (one aged 18 to 29 and one aged 80 or older), the study analyzed two additional independent replicas of 1 million unique cDNA reads from the same blood draw.

The library relied on 5' RACE. The sequencing machine was an Illumina HiSeq 2500. The second PCR ran for about 6 to 12 cycles and used a J-beta primer mix along with a sample-barcoded 5' primer. A unique molecular identifier was introduced onto each TCR beta cDNA molecule by a template-switch 5' adaptor carrying 12 random nucleotides. Each sample yielded at least 3 million CDR3-containing paired-end reads. First-strand cDNA synthesis was performed from all RNA using the Mint cDNA synthesis kit, with priming by a TRBC-specific oligonucleotide. Following uracil-DNA glycosylase treatment, a first 18-cycle PCR with universal primers M1SS and BC2_uni_R was performed on all cDNA. Under the source paper's analysis protocol: Each sample was normalized by randomly selecting 1 million high-quality reads, each carrying a distinct molecular identifier. Reads with shared molecular identifiers were discarded instead of being binned into consensus sequences. CDR3 identification, clonotype clustering and error correction used MiTCR with a Q25 quality threshold and the strictest error-elimination algorithm. Lower-bound total TCR beta diversity was estimated with a nonparametric unseen species model using Euler transformation. Clones were called with MiXCR by TCRdb after fastp trimmed the public reads at Q25, and only in-frame beta chains were retained. CDR3 protein sequences are deduplicated, and each keeps its most common genes and DNA. The V and J calls and clone size are TCRdb's, not the authors'. The sample yields around 1,700,000 distinct CDR3 sequences; 28% were counted once. Over 7% of the sample goes to the ten largest clones.

With regard to this clonotype: The antigen it binds to is not known. Base qualities are not recorded, but no much larger clone differs from it by a single base.

The investigation overall reported the following: The percentage of naive T cells measured by flow cytometry correlated strongly with observed TCR beta diversity. As age increased, observed TCR beta diversity per million T cells dropped in a roughly linear way, and a significant reduction was already evident by age around 41. Compared with the aged group, the long-lived group had more naive CD4+ T cells, fewer expanded clones and increased TCR diversity, suggesting age selection. Estimates of total diversity based on one million sequenced T cells were regarded as lower bounds and as underestimates. The CMV infection status of donors was not known, potentially confounding age-related changes in expanded clonotypes. Bulk unsorted PBMC profiling prevented conclusive comparison of naive and antigen-experienced compartments.

Taken from cysteine to phenylalanine, the CDR3 has 13 residues. Only CDR3 DNA is held: 39 bases, read in frame from base 1. Taken from the germline V gene, the CDR1 and CDR2 loops are LGHNA and YSLEER. Donors were a few dozen systemically healthy Caucasian individuals from Russia aged roughly 6 to 95 years. Each donor gave 8.5 to 10 milliliters of peripheral blood, collected into EDTA-treated Vacutainer tubes. Ficoll-Paque density-gradient centrifugation was used to isolate PBMCs, with at least 7 million obtained per sample. Trizol reagent was used to extract total RNA from PBMCs, with at least 5 micrograms per sample. For every donor, an aliquot of PBMCs went through flow cytometry to measure the percentages of naive CD45RAhigh/CD27high T cells.

The V and J segments used are TRBV4-3 and TRBJ2-5, with no D gene named confidently. The J call may not be correct, given that the DNA end is closer to TRBJ2-7. Material: blood. The receptor was isolated from a woman under 40 in good health. The nucleotide sequence reads TGCGCCAGCAGCCAGGGTATAGCCTACGAGCAGTACTTC. Its translation reads: CASSQGIAYEQYF.